The 13 T cell receptor beta chains given below trace back to one sample, sequenced in a study of technical replicates of blood from a handful of donors. Sequenced by immunoSEQ multiplex PCR; TCRdb stores in-frame clones only, minus some. The sample gives about 93,000 clones, 95% of which show up once; just over 0.25% is in the top ten. Sequenced: T cells isolated from PBMCs. These receptors were obtained from a human donor in good health.

The V gene is TRBV5-6, the J gene TRBJ2-7; possible D gene TRBD2, 5 bases. Germline V gene lookup returns CDR1 SGHDT and CDR2 YYEEEE. Trimming pared 3 bases from V and 3 bases from J, leaving 10 bases between. This CDR3 comprises 13 residues. Written as DNA, the CDR3 is TGTGCCAGCAGCTCAAACGGGGTCTACGAGCAGTACTTC. Amino acids: CASSSNGVYEQYF.

The V and J genes are TRBV9 and TRBJ2-1, with D perhaps matching TRBD2 (6 bases). The germline CDR1 and CDR2 sequences are SGDLS and YYNGEE. The CDR3 consists of 13 residues. The V gene lost 4 bases and the J gene lost 9 bases, with 14 bases spanning the gap. In nucleotides, the CDR3 is TGTGCCAGCAGCACCAGGGTGGAGGGTGAGCAGTTCTTC. It translates to CASSTRVEGEQFF.

The chain uses TRBV10-3 and TRBJ2-2; D is unclear. V was pared by 9 bases and J by 0 bases, with 11 bases between. Germline V gives CDR1 ENHRY, CDR2 SYGVKD. The CDR3 runs to 14 residues. This chain's CDR3 is CAMRDSANTGELFF. The CDR3 bases are TGTGCCATGCGTGACTCGGCGAACACCGGGGAGCTGTTTTTT.

This rearrangement joins TRBV28 to TRBJ2-7; 8 bases map to TRBD1. V dropped 10 bases and J dropped 3; count of bases not matched to a gene: 14. The length of the CDR3 is 15 residues. Germline CDR1 MDHEN, CDR2 SYDVKM. The CDR3 loop reads CAINPQGASRYEQYF. Here the CDR3 DNA reads TGTGCCATCAATCCTCAGGGGGCTTCACGCTACGAGCAGTACTTC.

The J gene is TRBJ1-1, the V gene TRBV10-1, with TRBD1 as a possible D gene (6 bases). Germline CDR1 and CDR2: WNHNN and SYGVQD (reference sequence). This CDR3 has 13 residues. V lost 2 bases and J 6 bases, leaving 10 bases between the germline ends. The CDR3 region has the DNA TGCGCCAGCAGTGAGAGGGGGGGATCTGAAGCTTTCTTT. Protein product: CASSERGGSEAFF.

The V gene is TRBV27, the J gene TRBJ2-3, with D tentatively TRBD2 (6 bases). Germline CDR1 reads MNHEY; CDR2 reads SMNVEV (reference sequence). The CDR3 extends over 12 amino acids. The V end was cut by 6 bases, the J end by 8 bases, with 12 bases between. The CDR3 here is CASSTQGGTQYF. CDR3 bases: TGTGCCAGCAGCACTCAGGGAGGTACGCAGTATTTT.

The rearrangement joins TRBV29-1 to TRBJ1-1, with D maybe TRBD1 (5 bases). CDR3 size: 13 residues. Germline V gene sequence: CDR1 SQVTM, CDR2 ANQGSEA. The V end lost 6 bases, the J end lost 0 bases, and 11 bases lay between the germline ends. The CDR3 reads CSVRDSMNTEAFF. CDR3 DNA sequence: TGCAGCGTCCGAGACAGCATGAACACTGAAGCTTTCTTT.

The V and J genes are TRBV19 and TRBJ2-1; D is perhaps TRBD2 (5 bases). CDR1 and CDR2 (germline): LNHDA, SQIVND (reference sequence). The V gene lost 1 base and the J gene lost 0 bases, with 7 bases spanning the gap. This CDR3 is built from 15 residues. The CDR3 is CASSIGRSSYNEQFF. In DNA, the CDR3 is TGTGCCAGTAGTATAGGGAGGAGCTCCTACAATGAGCAGTTCTTC.

In its sample, this clone was seen once. The rearrangement links TRBV27 to TRBJ2-7, with D possibly matching TRBD1 (5 bases). V was cut by 1 base and J by 5 bases, with 9 bases left in between. The CDR3 contains 13 residues. Germline V gives CDR1 MNHEY, CDR2 SMNVEV (reference sequence). CDR3 DNA: TGTGCCAGCAGTTTATGGGGCGAGGACGAGCAGTACTTC. As protein: CASSLWGEDEQYF.

The V and J genes are TRBV6-1 and TRBJ1-5; D not resolved. CDR3 length equals 14 residues. V was trimmed by 5 bases and J by 0 bases, leaving 8 bases between them. CDR1 and CDR2 from the germline V gene are MNHNS and SASEGT. CDR3 sequence: CASSKRDSNQPQHF. In DNA form, the CDR3 reads TGTGCCAGCAGTAAGCGGGATAGCAATCAGCCCCAGCATTTT.

The genes are TRBV28 and TRBJ1-5, with a tentative D call TRBD1 (6 bases). Between the trimmed V and J ends, which lost 5 bases and 11 bases, there was a span of 31 bases. The CDR3 extends over 18 amino acids. The V gene's germline CDR1 is MDHEN and CDR2 SYDVKM. CDR3: CASSRTALSAAAPVAQHF. CDR3 DNA: TGTGCCAGCAGTCGGACAGCTTTATCCGCCGCAGCCCCTGTGGCCCAGCATTTT.

Of note for this clone: At one boundary the junction diverges from the germline segment, which might be a read error. V gene TRBV19 combines with J gene TRBJ2-7; 9 positions agree with TRBD1. CDR3 size: 14 residues. Germline lookup yields CDR1 LNHDA and CDR2 SQIVND (reference sequence). Here the CDR3 reads CASSAGQGIYAQYF. Written as DNA, the CDR3 is TGTGCCAGTAGTGCAGGACAGGGGATCTACGCGCAGTACTTC. Based on the CDR3 plus reference TRBV19 and TRBJ2-7, the full variable domain is DGGITQSPKYLFRKEGQNVTLSCEQNLNHDAMYWYRQDPGQGLRLIYYSQIVNDFQKGDIAEGYSVSREKKESFPLTVTSAQKNPTAFYLCASSAGQGIYAQYFGPGTRLTVT.

This clone was detected once. The genes are TRBV9 and TRBJ2-3, with 7 bases lining up with TRBD1. CDR1 and CDR2 from the germline V gene are SGDLS and YYNGEE. The CDR3 contains 19 residues. The V gene end was trimmed by 0 bases and the J gene end by 7 bases; junction bases not matched to a gene: 20. The CDR3 reads CASSVGLSWRQGGLHTQYF. Here the CDR3 DNA reads TGTGCCAGCAGCGTAGGGTTGTCTTGGAGACAGGGTGGGTTACATACGCAGTATTTT.